The sample holds a few counts of the clone carrying this T cell receptor beta chain. The antigen is not known. Hyperthyroidism of Graves' type that showed no ophthalmopathy progression within 18 months was stable. Source material for PBMCs was less than 12 ml fresh peripheral blood. RNA transcripts were the template for amplifying TCR beta CDR3 regions. When the TCR CDR3 underwent first-round RT-PCR, the HTBI primer set was used. MiXCR was run by TCRdb on the multiplex PCR reads, yielding one entry per CDR3 protein. The table shows about 320,000 distinct CDR3 sequences, with 15% to 20% occurring only once. The germline CDR1 and CDR2 sequences are MGHRA and YSYEKL. CDR3 size: 15 residues. Trimming stripped 3 bases from V and 5 bases from J, with 13 bases between. The data are from a study of T cells in Graves' hyperthyroidism and ophthalmopathy. Whole-study context: Peripheral blood sampling occurred at initial diagnosis, before any treatment.

Study findings and constraints: Among thyroid clonotypes expanded above 0.001, most also appeared in blood.

The receptor comes from a man aged 25-45 years with Graves' hyperthyroidism. The chain employs TRBV4-1 and TRBJ1-4; TRBD1 might be the D (5 bases). Sequencing was performed on blood. The CDR3 here is CASSQDPGENEKLFF. The CDR3 DNA sequence: TGCGCCAGCAGCCAGGATCCGGGGGAGAATGAAAAACTGTTTTTT.